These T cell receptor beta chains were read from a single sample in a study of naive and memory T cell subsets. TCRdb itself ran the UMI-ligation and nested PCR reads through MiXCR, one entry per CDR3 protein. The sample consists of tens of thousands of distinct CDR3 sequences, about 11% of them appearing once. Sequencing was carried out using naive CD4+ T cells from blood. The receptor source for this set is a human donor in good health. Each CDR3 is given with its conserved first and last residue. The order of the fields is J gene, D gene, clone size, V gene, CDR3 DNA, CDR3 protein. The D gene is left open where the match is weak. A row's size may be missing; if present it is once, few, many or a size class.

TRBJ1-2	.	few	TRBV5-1	TGCGCCAGCAGCTTGGTGTCCCCGCCCGGCTACACCTTC	CASSLVSPPGYTF
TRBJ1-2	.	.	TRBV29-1	TGCAGCGTTGAAGAGTATCGAACCCAAATCGCGGGCTACACCTTC	CSVEEYRTQIAGYTF
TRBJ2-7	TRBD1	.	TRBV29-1	TGCAGCGCCCGGGGACAGTCCTCTGGAGAGCAGTACTTC	CSARGQSSGEQYF
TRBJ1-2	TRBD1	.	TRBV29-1	TGCAGCGTTGAGAGCAGGGGGAAGGGCTACACCTTC	CSVESRGKGYTF
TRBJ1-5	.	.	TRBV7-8	TGTGCCAGCAGCTTAGTAAGGGACGGAAGAAATCAGCCCCAGCATTTT	CASSLVRDGRNQPQHF
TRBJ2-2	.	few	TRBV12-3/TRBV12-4	TGTGCCAGCACCCCCCCGTATCTTTCCGGGGAGCTGTTTTTT	CASTPPYLSGELFF
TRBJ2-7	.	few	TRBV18	TGTGCCAGCTCACCATTGGCCCAAATCAGCTACGAGCAGTACTTC	CASSPLAQISYEQYF
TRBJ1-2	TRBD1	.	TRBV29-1	TGCAGCGGTAGACAGGGTGGAGGCTATGGCTACACCTTC	CSGRQGGGYGYTF
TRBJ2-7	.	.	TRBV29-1	TGCAGCGCGGGGGACAGCGGCTCCTACGAGCAGTACTTC	CSAGDSGSYEQYF
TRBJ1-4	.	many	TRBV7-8	TGTGCCAGCAGCTACGGGCAGGTTGACGAAAAACTGTTTTTT	CASSYGQVDEKLFF
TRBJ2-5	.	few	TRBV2	TGTGCCAGCAGTGATTCCCCAGCAGCTTACTTC	CASSDSPAAYF
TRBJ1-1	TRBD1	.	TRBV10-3	TGTGCCATCCGAGGGACAGGTCTGGGGAACACTGAAGCTTTCTTT	CAIRGTGLGNTEAFF
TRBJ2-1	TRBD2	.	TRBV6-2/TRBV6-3	TGTGCCAGCAGCCCCTCGACGGGAGGGCCGGGGTACAATGAGCAGTTCTTC	CASSPSTGGPGYNEQFF
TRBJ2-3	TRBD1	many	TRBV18	TGTGCCAGCTCATTGCAGGGGGTGCATGTTACGCAGTATTTT	CASSLQGVHVTQYF
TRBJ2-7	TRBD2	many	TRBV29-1	TGCAGCGCTTACGGCGGGAGTTATGGCTACGAGCAGTACTTC	CSAYGGSYGYEQYF
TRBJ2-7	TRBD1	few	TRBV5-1	TGCGCCAGCAGCTTGGCCCCGCAGGGGGAGTACGAGCAGTACTTC	CASSLAPQGEYEQYF
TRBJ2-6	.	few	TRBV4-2	TGTGCCAGCAGCCAAAGATCCGCTGGGGCCAACGTCCTGACTTTC	CASSQRSAGANVLTF
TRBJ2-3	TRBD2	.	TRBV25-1	TGTGCCAGCAGTGAATTGGGAGCGGGAGAGATAGATACGCAGTATTTT	CASSELGAGEIDTQYF
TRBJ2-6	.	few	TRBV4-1	TGCGCCAGCAGCCAAGTACTCGGACAGTCCGGGGCCAACGTCCTGACTTTC	CASSQVLGQSGANVLTF
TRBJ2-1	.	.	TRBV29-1	TGCAGCGTAGTTACAGGGATGGGTGAGCAGTTCTTC	CSVVTGMGEQFF
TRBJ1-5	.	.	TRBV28	TGTGCCAGCAGCCGAAATCAGCCCCAGCATTTT	CASSRNQPQHF
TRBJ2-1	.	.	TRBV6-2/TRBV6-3	TGTGCCAGCAGTTACCCCGACAATGAGCAGTTCTTC	CASSYPDNEQFF
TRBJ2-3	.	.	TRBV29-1	TGCAGCGTTGGGCCCACAGATACGCAGTATTTT	CSVGPTDTQYF
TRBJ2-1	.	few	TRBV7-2	TGTGCCAGCAGCTTAGCGGGTCACCCTGAGCAGTTCTTC	CASSLAGHPEQFF
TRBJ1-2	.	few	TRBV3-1	TGTGCCAGCAGCCGCCAACGGTCTCAGGGTAACTATGGCTACACCTTC	CASSRQRSQGNYGYTF
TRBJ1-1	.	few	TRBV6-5	TGTGCCAGCAAAAACGGGGGGCTAATGAACACTGAAGCTTTCTTT	CASKNGGLMNTEAFF
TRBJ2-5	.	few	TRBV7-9	TGTGCCAGCAGCTTCCGACTAGAACAAGAGACCCAGTACTTC	CASSFRLEQETQYF
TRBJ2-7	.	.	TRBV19	TGTGCCAGTAGTCTAGACCATACTACGCCTTACGAGCAGTACTTC	CASSLDHTTPYEQYF
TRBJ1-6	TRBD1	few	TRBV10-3	TGTGCCATCAGTGCGGGACAGGGGCGCAACACCCAAAATTCACCCCTCCACTTT	CAISAGQGRNTQNSPLHF
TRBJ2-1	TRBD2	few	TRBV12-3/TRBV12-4	TGTGCCAGCAGTTTAGCGGGAGGGGACAATGAGCAGTTCTTC	CASSLAGGDNEQFF
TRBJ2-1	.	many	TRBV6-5	TGTGCCAGCAGTTATATAGGGAGCTCCTACAATGAGCAGTTCTTC	CASSYIGSSYNEQFF
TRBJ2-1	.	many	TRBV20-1	TGCAGTGCCCTGCCCCCGCGACTCGAGGGTAATGAGCAGTTCTTC	CSALPPRLEGNEQFF
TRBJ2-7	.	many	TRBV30	TGTGCCTGGAGTGTCCGGCGGGACTTCCGGTGGTGGGAGCAGTACTTC	CAWSVRRDFRWWEQYF
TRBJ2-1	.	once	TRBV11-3	TGTGCCAGCAGCTTATTGGGGACTGTGAGCTCCTACAATGAGCAGTTCTTC	CASSLLGTVSSYNEQFF
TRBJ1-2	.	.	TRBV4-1	TGCGCCAGCTCCGAGGACAGTTATGGCTACACCTTC	CASSEDSYGYTF
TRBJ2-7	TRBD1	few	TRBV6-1	TGTGCCAGCATGAGGGGACAGGGCACCTACGAGCAGTACTTC	CASMRGQGTYEQYF
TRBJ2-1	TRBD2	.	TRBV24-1	TGTGCCACCAGTGACGGGACTAGCGGACGTTCATACAATGAGCAGTTCTTC	CATSDGTSGRSYNEQFF
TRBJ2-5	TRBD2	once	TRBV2	TGTGCCAGCAGTGTTTACTCCGGGACTAGCGGAATTCAAGAGACCCAGTACTTC	CASSVYSGTSGIQETQYF
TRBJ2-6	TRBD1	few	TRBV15	TGTGCCACCAGCAGAGAAGCCAGGGGGCAGAAAGGGGCCAACGTCCTGACTTTC	CATSREARGQKGANVLTF
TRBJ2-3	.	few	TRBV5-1	TGCGCCAGCAGCTCCCGACAGCAAGATACGCAGTATTTT	CASSSRQQDTQYF
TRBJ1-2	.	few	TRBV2	TGTGCCAGCAGACAGGTTGAGAGCTACACCTTC	CASRQVESYTF
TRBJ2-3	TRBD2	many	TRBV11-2	TGTGCCAGCAGCGGACGGGAGGGCGGTTTTTCGGATACGCAGTATTTT	CASSGREGGFSDTQYF